This T cell receptor (beta chain) appears in the sequencing data of a study of Ad26.COV2.S vaccination and SARS-CoV-2 variants. V dropped 7 bases and J dropped 2 bases, with 16 bases sitting between them. Germline V gene sequence: CDR1 SGHRS, CDR2 YFSETQ. CDR3 length: 15 amino acids. Treatment: around 19 received Ad26.COV2.S at low or high dose, single or two shots; about 5 received placebo; per-sample allocation not given. Specimens were obtained on day 63 following the first vaccine or placebo injection. Donation came from an adult in Boston who was aged 18-55 years. Using immunoSEQ multiplex PCR, the repertoire was profiled, and TCRdb retains in-frame clones only, with some absent. The table lists hundreds of thousands of clones, roughly 90% of them singletons, with approximately 1.5% in the top ten.

The receptor was isolated from a person between 18 and 59 years old who received the Ad26.COV2.S COVID-19 vaccine or a placebo. The chain combines TRBV5-1 with TRBJ2-1; D ambiguous. The specimen was peripheral blood, collected in a trial of Ad26.COV2.S vaccine versus placebo. The CDR3 sequence is CASGRGTVAYNEQFF. As DNA, the CDR3 is TGCGCCAGCGGAAGAGGCACCGTGGCCTACAATGAGCAGTTCTTC.